These 12 T cell receptor beta chains share one sample of origin, sequenced in a study of blood T cell repertoires in COVID-19. Measured with immunoSEQ multiplex PCR; TCRdb has only the in-frame clones, and not every one. This table holds under 150,000 clones, around 76% found once. Sequencing was done on a sample of peripheral blood. The receptors come from a man in his 60s with acute or convalescent COVID-19.

This rearrangement joins TRBV27 to TRBJ1-1; possibly TRBD1 for D (5 bases). CDR3 length equals 14 residues. Per the germline V gene, CDR1 is MNHEY and CDR2 is SMNVEV (reference sequence). The germline V and J ends were trimmed by 3 bases and 1 base, with 9 bases remaining between them. CDR3 in amino acids: CASSFRVKNTEAFF. The CDR3 DNA is TGTGCCAGCAGTTTCAGGGTAAAGAACACTGAAGCTTTCTTT.

V usage is TRBV28 and J usage is TRBJ2-5; 8 positions agree with TRBD2. The CDR3 covers 14 residues. Germline trimming cut 10 bases from V and 5 bases from J; bases unmatched to any gene: 12. Germline values: CDR1 MDHEN, CDR2 SYDVKM. Written as DNA, the CDR3 is TGTGCCACCACCCCCCGGGAGGGCCTGGAGACCCAGTACTTC. Translation: CATTPREGLETQYF. Variable domain in full (rest from reference TRBV28 and TRBJ2-5): DVKVTQSSRYLVKRTGEKVFLECVQDMDHENMFWYRQDPGLGLRLIYFSYDVKMKEKGDIPEGYSVSREKKERFSLILESASTNQTSMYLCATTPREGLETQYFGPGTRLLVL.

V gene TRBV12-5 combines with J gene TRBJ2-3; D gene uncertain. V was shortened by 1 base and J by 7 bases, with 12 bases between the two germline ends. In germline, CDR1 is LGHNT, CDR2 FRNRAP. CDR3 length: 14 amino acids. The CDR3 sequence: CASGLEYAANTQYF. The DNA for the CDR3 is TGTGCTAGTGGTTTGGAATATGCAGCGAATACGCAGTATTTT.

The chain combines TRBV5-1 with TRBJ2-3; 13 bases agree with TRBD2. The CDR3 is 17 residues long. Per the germline V gene, CDR1 is SGHRS and CDR2 is YFSETQ. The ends lost 4 bases at V and 3 bases at J; junction bases unmatched: 8. CDR3: CASSPGLAGVKTDTQYF. CDR3 nucleotides: TGCGCCAGCAGCCCAGGACTAGCGGGAGTAAAAACAGATACGCAGTATTTT.

This clone came up a few times. The chain combines TRBV29-1 with TRBJ1-2, with D possibly being TRBD1 (5 bases). V lost 1 base and J lost 8, with 14 bases in between. Germline V gives CDR1 SQVTM, CDR2 ANQGSEA. This CDR3 region has 13 residues. The CDR3: CSVEVLGARGYTF. CDR3 nucleotide sequence: TGCAGCGTTGAAGTTCTAGGGGCGAGAGGCTACACCTTC.

V and J are TRBV20-1 and TRBJ2-7, with D possibly TRBD1 on 5 matching bases. The germline V gene has CDR1 DFQATT and CDR2 SNEGSKA (reference sequence). V was cut by 3 bases and J by 6 bases, with 21 bases left in between. The CDR3 is 15 amino acids. The CDR3 spells CSASARGVRQGEQYF. CDR3 nucleotides: TGCAGTGCTAGTGCCCGTGGGGTTCGTCAGGGCGAGCAGTACTTC.

The chain couples TRBV18 to TRBJ2-7, with 12 bases fitting TRBD2. V trimming: 3 bases; J trimming: 4 bases; junction bases outside the gene matches: 7. The CDR3 runs to 16 residues. CDR1 and CDR2 from the germline V gene are KGHSH and LQKENI. CDR3 sequence (DNA): TGTGCCAGCTCACCGGGACTAGCGGGTACTGGGTACGAGCAGTACTTC. Protein product: CASSPGLAGTGYEQYF.

V and J are TRBV25-1 and TRBJ2-5; tentatively, D is TRBD1 (7 bases). Deletions cut 6 bases from V and 2 bases from J, with 10 bases between. Per the germline V gene, CDR1 is MGHDK and CDR2 is SYGVNS. The CDR3 sequence is 13 residues long. The CDR3 loop is CASSRGVQETQYF. CDR3 bases: TGTGCCAGCAGCAGGGGGGTGCAAGAGACCCAGTACTTC.

This clone was detected ten times or more. J is TRBJ1-1 and V is TRBV29-1; 9 bases are shared with TRBD1. The germline gives CDR1 SQVTM, CDR2 ANQGSEA. The J segment lost 7 bases and the V segment lost 3 bases, leaving 18 bases of the junction unmatched. The CDR3 consists of 17 residues. Written as DNA, the CDR3 is TGCAGCGTTGATGACTCAATAAGAACAGGGGGCGGAGGTGAAGCTTTCTTT. It encodes CSVDDSIRTGGGGEAFF.

This rearrangement joins TRBV5-1 to TRBJ2-7, with a weak D call TRBD1 (6 bases). This CDR3 region has 13 residues. Trimming stripped 1 base from V and 2 bases from J, with 7 bases between. Germline assignment: CDR1 SGHRS and CDR2 YFSETQ. CDR3 nucleotides: TGCGCCAGCAGCTTGACAGGGACCTACGAGCAGTACTTC. It encodes CASSLTGTYEQYF.

The chain links TRBV9 to TRBJ1-3; D not resolved. This CDR3 has 14 amino acids. Germline loops: CDR1 SGDLS, CDR2 YYNGEE. Between the trimmed V and J ends, which lost 10 bases and 0 bases, there was a span of 14 bases. CDR3: CASKPRSSGNTIYF. The DNA for the CDR3 is TGTGCCTCCAAACCGAGGTCCTCTGGAAACACCATATATTTT.

This clone was recorded many times. CDR3 coding DNA: TGCAGCGTTTTGCTATTGGAGACCCAGTACTTC. It is translated as CSVLLLETQYF. This chain connects TRBV29-1 to TRBJ2-5; D not resolved. This CDR3 has 11 amino acids. Germline assignment: CDR1 SQVTM and CDR2 ANQGSEA. V was shortened by 5 bases and J by 5 bases, with 9 bases between the two germline ends.